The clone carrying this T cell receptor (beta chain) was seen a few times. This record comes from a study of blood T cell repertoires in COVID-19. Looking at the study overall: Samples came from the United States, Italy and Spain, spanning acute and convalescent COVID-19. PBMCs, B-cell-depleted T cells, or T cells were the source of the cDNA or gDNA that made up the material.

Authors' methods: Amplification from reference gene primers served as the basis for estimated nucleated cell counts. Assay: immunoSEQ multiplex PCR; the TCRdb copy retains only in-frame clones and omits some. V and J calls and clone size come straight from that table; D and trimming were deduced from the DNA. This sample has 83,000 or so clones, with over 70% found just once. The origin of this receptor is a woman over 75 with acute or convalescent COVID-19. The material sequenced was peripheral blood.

CDR3 in DNA: TGTGCCAGCAGTTTGAACAGCGGGAGCGGTTACAATGAGCAGTTCTTC. Translating it yields CASSLNSGSGYNEQFF. V and J are TRBV27 and TRBJ2-1, with 8 bases identical to TRBD2. Germline CDR1 and CDR2: MNHEY and SMNVEV (reference sequence). This CDR3 comprises 16 residues. Losses at the gene ends were 3 bases for V and 4 bases for J; bases not matched to a gene: 8.